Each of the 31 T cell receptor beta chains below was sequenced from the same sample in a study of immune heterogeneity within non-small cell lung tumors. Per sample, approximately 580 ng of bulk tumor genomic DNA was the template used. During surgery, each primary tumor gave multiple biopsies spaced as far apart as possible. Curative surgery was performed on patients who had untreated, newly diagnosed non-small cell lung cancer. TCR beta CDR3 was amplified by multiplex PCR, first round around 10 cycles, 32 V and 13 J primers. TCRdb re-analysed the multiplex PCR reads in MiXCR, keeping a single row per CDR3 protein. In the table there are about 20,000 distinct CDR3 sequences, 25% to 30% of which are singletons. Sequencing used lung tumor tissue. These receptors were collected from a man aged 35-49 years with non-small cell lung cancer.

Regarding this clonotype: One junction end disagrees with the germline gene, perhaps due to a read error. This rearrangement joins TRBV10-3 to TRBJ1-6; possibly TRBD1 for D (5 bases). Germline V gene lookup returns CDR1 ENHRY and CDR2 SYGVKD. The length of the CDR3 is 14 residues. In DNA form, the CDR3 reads TGTGACATCAGTGGGGGAGTAAACAATTCACCCCTCCACTTC. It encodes CDISGGVNNSPLHF.

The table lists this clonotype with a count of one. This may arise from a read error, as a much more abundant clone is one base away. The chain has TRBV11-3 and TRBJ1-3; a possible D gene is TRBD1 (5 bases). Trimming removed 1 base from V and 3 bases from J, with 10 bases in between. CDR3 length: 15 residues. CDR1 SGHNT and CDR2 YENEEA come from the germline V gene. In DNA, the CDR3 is TGTGCCAGCAGCTTAGGGACAAGGAATGGAAACACCATATATTTT. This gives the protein CASSLGTRNGNTIYF. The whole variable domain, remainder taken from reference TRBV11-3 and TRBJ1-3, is EAGVVQSPRYKIIEKKQPVAFWCNPISGHNTLYWYLQNLGQGPELLIRYENEEAVDDSQLPKDRFSAERLKGVDSTLKIQPAELGDSAVYLCASSLGTRNGNTIYFGEGSWLTVV.

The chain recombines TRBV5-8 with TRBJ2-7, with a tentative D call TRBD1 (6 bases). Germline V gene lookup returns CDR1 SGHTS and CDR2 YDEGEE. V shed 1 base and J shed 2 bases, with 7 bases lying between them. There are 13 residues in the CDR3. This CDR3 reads CASSLRDTYEQYF. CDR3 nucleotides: TGTGCCAGCAGCTTGAGGGACACCTACGAGCAGTACTTC.

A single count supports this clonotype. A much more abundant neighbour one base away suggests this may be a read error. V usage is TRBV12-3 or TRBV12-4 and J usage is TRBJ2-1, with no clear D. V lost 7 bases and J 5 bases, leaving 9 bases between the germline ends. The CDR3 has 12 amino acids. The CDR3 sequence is CASTRANNEQFF. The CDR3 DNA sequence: TGTGCCAGCACCCGGGCCAACAATGAGCAGTTCTTC.

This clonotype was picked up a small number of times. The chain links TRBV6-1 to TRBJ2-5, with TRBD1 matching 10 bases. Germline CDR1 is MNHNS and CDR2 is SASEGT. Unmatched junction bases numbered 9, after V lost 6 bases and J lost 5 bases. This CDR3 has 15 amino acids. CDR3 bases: TGTGCCAGCAGCAGAGGGACAGGGGTTGGGGAGACCCAGTACTTC. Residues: CASSRGTGVGETQYF.

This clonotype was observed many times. CDR3 loop: CASSRLAGGLNNEQFF. The CDR3 region has the DNA TGCGCCAGCAGCCGACTAGCGGGAGGGCTCAACAATGAGCAGTTCTTC. The gene calls are TRBV5-1 and TRBJ2-1; TRBD2 matches at 14 bases. This CDR3 has 16 residues. V dropped 4 bases and J dropped 5; count of bases not matched to a gene: 5. Germline CDR1 reads SGHRS; CDR2 reads YFSETQ.

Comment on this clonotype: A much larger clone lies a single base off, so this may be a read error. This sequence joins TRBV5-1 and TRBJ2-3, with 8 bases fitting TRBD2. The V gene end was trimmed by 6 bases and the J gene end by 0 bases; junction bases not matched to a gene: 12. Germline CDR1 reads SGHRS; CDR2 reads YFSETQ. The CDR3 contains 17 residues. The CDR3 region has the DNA TGCGCCAGCATGGGGGAACTAAGCGGGGGAAGCACAGATACGCAGTATTTT. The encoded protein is CASMGELSGGSTDTQYF.

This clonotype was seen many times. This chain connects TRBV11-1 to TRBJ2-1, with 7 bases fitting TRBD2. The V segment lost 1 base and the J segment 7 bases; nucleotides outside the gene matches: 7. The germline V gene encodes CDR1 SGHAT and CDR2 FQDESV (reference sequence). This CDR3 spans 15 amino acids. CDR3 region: CASSLGAGVGNEQFF. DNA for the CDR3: TGTGCCAGCAGCTTAGGCGCGGGAGTAGGAAATGAGCAGTTCTTC.

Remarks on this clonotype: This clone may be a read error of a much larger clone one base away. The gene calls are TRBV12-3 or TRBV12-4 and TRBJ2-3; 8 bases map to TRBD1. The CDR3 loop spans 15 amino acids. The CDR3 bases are TGTGCCAGCAGCTTATGGACAGGGAGCACAGATAAGCAGTATTTT. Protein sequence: CASSLWTGSTDKQYF.

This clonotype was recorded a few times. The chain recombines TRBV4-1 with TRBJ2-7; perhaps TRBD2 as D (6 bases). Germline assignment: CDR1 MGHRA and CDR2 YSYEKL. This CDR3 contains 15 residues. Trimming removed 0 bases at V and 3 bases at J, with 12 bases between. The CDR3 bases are TGCGCCAGCAGCCAAGACCGGGAGTATCTCTACGAGCAGTACTTC. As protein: CASSQDREYLYEQYF.

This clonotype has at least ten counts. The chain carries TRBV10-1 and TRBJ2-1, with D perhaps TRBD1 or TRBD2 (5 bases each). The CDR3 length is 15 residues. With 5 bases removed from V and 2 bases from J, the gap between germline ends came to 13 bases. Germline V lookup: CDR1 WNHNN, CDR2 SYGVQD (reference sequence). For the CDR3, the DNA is TGCGCCAGCAGTCCCCTTGGGGGAGCCTACAATGAGCAGTTCTTC. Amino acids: CASSPLGGAYNEQFF.

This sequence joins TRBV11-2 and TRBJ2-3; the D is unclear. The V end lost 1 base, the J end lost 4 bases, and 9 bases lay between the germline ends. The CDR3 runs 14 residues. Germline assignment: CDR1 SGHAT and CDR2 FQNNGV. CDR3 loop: CASSLGAPADTQYF. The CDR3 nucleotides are TGTGCCAGCAGCTTAGGGGCGCCCGCAGATACGCAGTATTTT.

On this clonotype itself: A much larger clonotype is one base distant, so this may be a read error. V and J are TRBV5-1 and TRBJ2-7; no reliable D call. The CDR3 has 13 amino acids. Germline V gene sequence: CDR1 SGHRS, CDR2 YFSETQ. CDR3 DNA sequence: TGCGCCAGAAGCTCCCACGACTCCTACGAGCAGTACTTC. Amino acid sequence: CARSSHDSYEQYF.

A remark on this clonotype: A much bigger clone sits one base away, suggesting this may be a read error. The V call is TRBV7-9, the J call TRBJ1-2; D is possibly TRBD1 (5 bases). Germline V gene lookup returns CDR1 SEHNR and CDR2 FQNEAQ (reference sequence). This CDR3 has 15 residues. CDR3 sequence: CVSSATGTGPYGYTF. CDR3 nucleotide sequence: TGTGTCAGCAGCGCCACCGGGACCGGACCCTATGGCTACACCTTC. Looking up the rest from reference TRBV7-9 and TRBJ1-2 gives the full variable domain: DTGVSQNPRHKITKRGQNVTFRCDPISEHNRLYWYRQTLGQGPEFLTYFQNEAQLEKSRLLSDRFSAERPKGSFSTLEIQRTEQGDSAMYLCVSSATGTGPYGYTFGSGTRLTVV.

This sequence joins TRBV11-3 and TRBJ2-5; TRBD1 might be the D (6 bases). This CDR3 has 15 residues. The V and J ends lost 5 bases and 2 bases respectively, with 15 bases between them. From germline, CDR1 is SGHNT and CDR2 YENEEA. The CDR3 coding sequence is TGTGCCAGCAGCGCTCACCCAGGACAGCAAGAGACCCAGTACTTC. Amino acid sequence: CASSAHPGQQETQYF.

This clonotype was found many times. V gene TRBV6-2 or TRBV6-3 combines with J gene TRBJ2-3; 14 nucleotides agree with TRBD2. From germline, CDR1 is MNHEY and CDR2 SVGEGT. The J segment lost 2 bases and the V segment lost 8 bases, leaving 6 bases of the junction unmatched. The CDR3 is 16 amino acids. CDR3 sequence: CASGWTSGRFTDTQYF. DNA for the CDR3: TGTGCCAGCGGTTGGACTAGCGGGAGGTTCACAGATACGCAGTATTTT.

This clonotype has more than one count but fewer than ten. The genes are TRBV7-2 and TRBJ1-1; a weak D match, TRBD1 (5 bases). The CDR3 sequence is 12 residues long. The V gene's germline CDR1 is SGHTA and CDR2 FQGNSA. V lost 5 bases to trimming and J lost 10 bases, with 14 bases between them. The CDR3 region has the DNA TGTGCCAGCAGCCAACCAGGGTTTGGAGCTTTCTTT. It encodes CASSQPGFGAFF. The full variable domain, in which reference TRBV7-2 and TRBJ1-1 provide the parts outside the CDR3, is GAGVSQSPSNKVTEKGKDVELRCDPISGHTALYWYRQSLGQGLEFLIYFQGNSAPDKSGLPSDRFSAERTGGSVSTLTIQRTQQEDSAVYLCASSQPGFGAFFGQGTRLTVV.

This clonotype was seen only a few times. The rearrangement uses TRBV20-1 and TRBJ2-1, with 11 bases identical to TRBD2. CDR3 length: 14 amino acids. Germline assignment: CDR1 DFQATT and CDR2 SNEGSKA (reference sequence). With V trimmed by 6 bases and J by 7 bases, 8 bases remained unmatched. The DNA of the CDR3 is TGCAGTGCAGTACTAGCGGGAGCGTGGAATGAGCAGTTCTTC. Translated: CSAVLAGAWNEQFF.

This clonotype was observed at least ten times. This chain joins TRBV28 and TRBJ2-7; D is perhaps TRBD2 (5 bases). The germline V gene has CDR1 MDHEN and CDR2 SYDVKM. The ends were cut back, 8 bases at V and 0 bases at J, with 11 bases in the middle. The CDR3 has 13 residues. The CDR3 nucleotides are TGTGCCAGCTCCAGCGGTACCTCCTACGAGCAGTACTTC. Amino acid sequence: CASSSGTSYEQYF.

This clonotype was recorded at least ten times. CDR3 nucleotide sequence: TGTGCCACCTCTCCGGGAAGGGGAGGCTACGAGCAGTACTTC. As protein: CATSPGRGGYEQYF. This chain uses TRBV5-6 with TRBJ2-7; a possible D gene is TRBD2 (6 bases). V was shortened by 9 bases and J by 3 bases, with 19 bases between the two germline ends. This CDR3 spans 14 amino acids. CDR1 is SGHDT and CDR2 is YYEEEE in the germline V gene.

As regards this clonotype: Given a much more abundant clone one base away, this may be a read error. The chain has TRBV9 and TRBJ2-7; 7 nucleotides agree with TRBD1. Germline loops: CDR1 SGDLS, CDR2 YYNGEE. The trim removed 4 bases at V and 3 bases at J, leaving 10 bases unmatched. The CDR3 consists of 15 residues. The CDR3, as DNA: TGTGCCAGCAGCTACGGACAGGTTGGACTCTACGAGCAGTACTTC. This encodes CASSYGQVGLYEQYF.

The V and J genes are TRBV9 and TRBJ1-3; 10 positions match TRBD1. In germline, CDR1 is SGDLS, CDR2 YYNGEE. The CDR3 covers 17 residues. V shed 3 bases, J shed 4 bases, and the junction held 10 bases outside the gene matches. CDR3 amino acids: CASSGSGQGLFGNTIYF. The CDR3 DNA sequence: TGTGCCAGCAGCGGATCGGGACAGGGGCTCTTCGGAAACACCATATATTTT. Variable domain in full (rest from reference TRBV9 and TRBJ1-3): DSGVTQTPKHLITATGQRVTLRCSPRSGDLSVYWYQQSLDQGLQFLIQYYNGEERAKGNILERFSAQQFPDLHSELNLSSLELGDSALYFCASSGSGQGLFGNTIYFGEGSWLTVV.

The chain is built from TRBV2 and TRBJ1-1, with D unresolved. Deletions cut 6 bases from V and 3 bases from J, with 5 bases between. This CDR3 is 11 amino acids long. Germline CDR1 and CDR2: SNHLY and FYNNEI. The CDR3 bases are TGTGCCAGCAGCGTTTACACTGAAGCTTTCTTT. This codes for CASSVYTEAFF.

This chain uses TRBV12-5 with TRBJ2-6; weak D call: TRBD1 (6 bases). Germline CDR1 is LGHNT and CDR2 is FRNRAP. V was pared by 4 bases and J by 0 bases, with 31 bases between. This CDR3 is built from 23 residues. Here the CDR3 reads CASGYRHRDIASPTLSGANVLTF. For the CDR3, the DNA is TGTGCTAGTGGTTACAGGCACCGGGACATAGCCAGTCCAACTCTCTCTGGGGCCAACGTCCTGACTTTC.

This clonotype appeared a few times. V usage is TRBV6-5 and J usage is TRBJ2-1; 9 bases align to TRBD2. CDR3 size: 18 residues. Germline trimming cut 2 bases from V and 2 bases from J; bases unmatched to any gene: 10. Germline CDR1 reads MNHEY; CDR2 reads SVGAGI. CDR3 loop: CASSYALGLAGTYNEQFF. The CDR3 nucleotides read TGTGCCAGCAGTTACGCGTTAGGGCTAGCGGGAACCTACAATGAGCAGTTCTTC.

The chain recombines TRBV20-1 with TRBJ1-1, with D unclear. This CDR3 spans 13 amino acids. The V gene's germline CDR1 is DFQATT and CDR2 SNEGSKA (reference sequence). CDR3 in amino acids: CRVSHVLNTEAFF. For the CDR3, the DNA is TGCAGGGTATCACACGTCCTAAACACTGAAGCTTTCTTT.

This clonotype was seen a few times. The CDR3 DNA reads TGTGCCTGGAGGGGGACTCTAGCGGGGGTAGATACGCAGTATTTT. This encodes CAWRGTLAGVDTQYF. The V gene is TRBV30, the J gene TRBJ2-3; TRBD2 matches at 10 bases. The CDR3 is 15 amino acids. The V gene end was trimmed by 3 bases and the J gene end by 5 bases; junction bases not matched to a gene: 8. Germline CDR1 and CDR2: GTSNPN and SVGIG (reference sequence).

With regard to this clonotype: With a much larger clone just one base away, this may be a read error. The CDR3 loop reads CARSWGGSSQHF. DNA of the CDR3: TGTGCCAGAAGCTGGGGTGGGTCATCCCAGCATTTT. The rearrangement joins TRBV5-8 to TRBJ1-5; D is unresolved. The germline V gene has CDR1 SGHTS and CDR2 YDEGEE. The CDR3 is 12 amino acids.

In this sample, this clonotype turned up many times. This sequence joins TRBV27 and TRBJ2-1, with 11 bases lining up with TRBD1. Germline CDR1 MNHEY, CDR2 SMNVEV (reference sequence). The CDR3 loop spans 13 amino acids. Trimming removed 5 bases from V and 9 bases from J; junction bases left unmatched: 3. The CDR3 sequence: CASSPGTGGEQFF. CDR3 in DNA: TGTGCCAGCAGTCCCGGGACAGGGGGTGAGCAGTTCTTC.

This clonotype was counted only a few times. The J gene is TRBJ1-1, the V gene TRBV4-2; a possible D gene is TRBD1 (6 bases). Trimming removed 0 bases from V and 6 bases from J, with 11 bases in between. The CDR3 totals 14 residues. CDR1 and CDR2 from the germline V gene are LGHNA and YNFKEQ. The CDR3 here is CASSQDSKGAEAFF. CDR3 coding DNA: TGTGCCAGCAGCCAAGATTCGAAGGGGGCTGAAGCTTTCTTT.

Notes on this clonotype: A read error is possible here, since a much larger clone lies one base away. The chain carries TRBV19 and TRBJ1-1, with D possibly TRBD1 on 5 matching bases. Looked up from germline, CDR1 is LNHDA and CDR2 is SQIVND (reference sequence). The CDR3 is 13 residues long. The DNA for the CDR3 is TGTGCCAGTATCCGTGGACAATGGACTGAAGATTTCTTT. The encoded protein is CASIRGQWTEDFF.